The 17 T cell receptor beta chains below come from one sample, sequenced in a study of cytomegalovirus exposure and HLA in healthy donors (TCRdb year 2017). The method behind the library was the immunoSEQ multiplex PCR assay. For the multiplex PCR, a mixture combining 60 forward primers for TCR Vbeta segments and 13 reverse primers for TCR Jbeta segments was used. TCRdb holds this immuneACCESS table with in-frame rearrangements only. Some clones are missing; in checked studies, unresolved V genes explain under half, and the rest has no known cause. The sample contains over 150,000 clones, just under 80% of them found a single time. Less than 15% of the sample goes to the ten largest clones. Source material: PBMCs. The receptors originated from a woman aged 45-59 years in good health and CMV-seropositive.

The rearrangement uses TRBV29-1 and TRBJ2-2; TRBD2 agrees at 8 bases. Trimming removed 8 bases from V and 3 bases from J; junction bases left unmatched: 5. Per germline, CDR1 SQVTM and CDR2 ANQGSEA. CDR3 length: 13 amino acids. As DNA, the CDR3 is TGCAGCTTTAGCGGGGCCTACACCGGGGAGCTGTTTTTT. It encodes CSFSGAYTGELFF.

With respect to this clone: One end of the junction does not line up with germline, which may come from a read error. The V gene is TRBV5-6, the J gene TRBJ2-7; TRBD1 aligns across 10 bases. CDR1 and CDR2 (germline): SGHDT, YYEEEE. This CDR3 has 12 amino acids. The CDR3 here is CASSLTDRGTIF. As DNA, the CDR3 is TGTGCCAGCAGCTTAACGGACAGGGGGACCATCTTC. The full variable domain, in which reference TRBV5-6 and TRBJ2-7 provide the parts outside the CDR3, is DAGVTQSPTHLIKTRGQQVTLRCSPKSGHDTVSWYQQALGQGPQFIFQYYEEEERQRGNFPDRFSGHQFPNYSSELNVNALLLGDSALYLCASSLTDRGTIFGPGTRLTVT.

This rearrangement joins TRBV25-1 to TRBJ1-2, with D tentatively TRBD1 (5 bases). V lost 1 base and J 7 bases, leaving 13 bases between the germline ends. This CDR3 spans 14 amino acids. Germline V gene lookup returns CDR1 MGHDK and CDR2 SYGVNS. The CDR3 reads CASSELGGIFGYTF. For the CDR3, the DNA is TGTGCCAGCAGTGAATTGGGGGGGATTTTTGGCTACACCTTC.

Points on this clone: One junction end does not reproduce the germline sequence, and a read error may be involved. The chain's CDR3 is CASSLGTGNQPQHF. CDR3 nucleotide sequence: TGTGCCAGCAGCTTGGGGACAGGGAATCAGCCCCAGCATTTT. This chain joins TRBV5-1 and TRBJ1-5, with 9 bases matching TRBD1. CDR3 length: 14 residues. In germline, CDR1 is SGHRS, CDR2 YFSETQ.

The chain recombines TRBV4-1 with TRBJ2-2; a weak D match, TRBD1 (6 bases). V was clipped by 2 bases and J by 0 bases, with 7 bases between them. The CDR3 sequence is 15 residues long. The germline CDR1 and CDR2 sequences are MGHRA and YSYEKL. CDR3 in DNA: TGCGCCAGCAGCCAAACAGGGCCGAACACCGGGGAGCTGTTTTTT. Translating gives CASSQTGPNTGELFF.

V usage is TRBV7-2 and J usage is TRBJ1-5; D is ambiguous. The germline V gene encodes CDR1 SGHTA and CDR2 FQGNSA. The ends were cut back, 5 bases at V and 9 bases at J, with 14 bases in the middle. The CDR3 is 13 residues long. CDR3 sequence reads: CASSRPPRGPQHF. Written as DNA, the CDR3 is TGTGCCAGCAGCAGGCCTCCTCGGGGGCCCCAGCATTTT.

The chain couples TRBV5-6 to TRBJ1-3; D might be TRBD1 (5 bases). In germline, CDR1 is SGHDT, CDR2 YYEEEE. This CDR3 contains 11 residues. Trimming took 0 bases from V and 15 from J, leaving 10 bases between them. CDR3: CASSLDRTTYF. The CDR3 region has the DNA TGTGCCAGCAGCTTGGACAGGACGACATATTTT.

Details on this clone: Other DNA sequences from this sample encode an identical CDR3 as well. V gene TRBV6-5 combines with J gene TRBJ1-2, with 7 nucleotides matching TRBD1. The J segment lost 5 bases and the V segment lost 6 bases, leaving 6 bases of the junction unmatched. This CDR3 region has 13 residues. Germline assignment: CDR1 MNHEY and CDR2 SVGAGI. CDR3 nucleotides: TGTGCCAGCAGCCCAGGGGGTGTGTATGGCTACACCTTC. Translated: CASSPGGVYGYTF.

A few counts support this clone. This chain connects TRBV7-9 to TRBJ1-6; D unclear. Germline V gene data show CDR1 as SEHNR and CDR2 as FQNEAQ (reference sequence). CDR3 length: 13 residues. The ends were cut back, 5 bases at V and 8 bases at J, with 10 bases in the middle. CDR3 protein: CASSPGRDSPLHF. CDR3 coding DNA: TGTGCCAGCAGCCCTGGTAGAGATTCACCCCTCCACTTT.

The chain is built from TRBV6-5 and TRBJ2-2; possibly TRBD1 for D (5 bases). Germline V gene lookup returns CDR1 MNHEY and CDR2 SVGAGI. The V end was cut by 0 bases, the J end by 4 bases, with 9 bases between. This CDR3 is 15 amino acids long. CDR3 loop: CASSYSGRATGELFF. In DNA, the CDR3 is TGTGCCAGCAGTTACTCCGGCAGGGCCACCGGGGAGCTGTTTTTT.

This rearrangement joins TRBV18 to TRBJ1-2; D ambiguous. Trimming shortened V by 0 bases and J by 4 bases, and 9 bases separated the two germline ends. Germline V gives CDR1 KGHSH, CDR2 LQKENI. CDR3 length equals 14 residues. CDR3 in DNA: TGTGCCAGCTCACCACCAGCGAGAGGCTATGGCTACACCTTC. Translation: CASSPPARGYGYTF.

This chain joins TRBV18 and TRBJ2-1, with 15 bases lining up with TRBD2. Germline trimming cut 8 bases from V and 5 bases from J; bases unmatched to any gene: 4. This CDR3 spans 15 amino acids. Looked up from germline, CDR1 is KGHSH and CDR2 is LQKENI. Here the CDR3 DNA reads TGTGCCAGCCGGGGACTAGCGGGGGGAAACAATGAGCAGTTCTTC. This sequence encodes CASRGLAGGNNEQFF.

V gene TRBV6-5 combines with J gene TRBJ1-5, with 10 bases fitting TRBD1. Germline CDR1 reads MNHEY; CDR2 reads SVGAGI. The J segment lost 6 bases and the V segment lost 6 bases, leaving 5 bases of the junction unmatched. The CDR3 spans 14 residues. The CDR3 spells CASRETGGSQPQHF. CDR3 DNA sequence: TGTGCCAGCAGGGAGACAGGGGGCAGTCAGCCCCAGCATTTT.

The chain joins TRBV13 to TRBJ1-4; no definite D call. The CDR3 totals 15 residues. CDR1 PRHDT and CDR2 FYEKMQ come from the germline V gene (reference sequence). Trimming removed 5 bases at V and 3 bases at J, with 13 bases between. Here the CDR3 reads CASSPRARANEKLFF. As DNA, the CDR3 is TGTGCCAGCAGCCCCCGAGCGCGGGCTAATGAAAAACTGTTTTTT.

The V and J genes are TRBV18 and TRBJ1-1; D unclear. Trimming took off 2 bases at V and 0 bases at J, with 7 bases between the two ends. Germline V gene sequence: CDR1 KGHSH, CDR2 LQKENI. CDR3 size: 14 residues. The CDR3 bases are TGTGCCAGCTCACCAGGACTGGTGAACACTGAAGCTTTCTTT. This sequence encodes CASSPGLVNTEAFF.

V is TRBV7-8 and J is TRBJ1-4; D may be TRBD1 (6 bases). The V and J ends lost 4 bases and 8 bases respectively, with 20 bases between them. This CDR3 has 16 residues. Germline V gene sequence: CDR1 SGHVS, CDR2 FQNEAQ. The CDR3 is CASSSGGRVQGEKLFF. In DNA, the CDR3 is TGTGCCAGCAGCTCGGGGGGCAGGGTGCAGGGCGAAAAACTGTTTTTT.

The chain has TRBV30 and TRBJ1-1, with 7 bases that match TRBD1. CDR1 is GTSNPN and CDR2 is SVGIG in the germline V gene (reference sequence). V lost 8 bases to trimming and J lost 0 bases; unmatched junction nucleotides: 6. This CDR3 is built from 13 residues. CDR3 DNA: TGTGCCACGACAGGGTCCATGAACACTGAAGCTTTCTTT. This codes for CATTGSMNTEAFF.